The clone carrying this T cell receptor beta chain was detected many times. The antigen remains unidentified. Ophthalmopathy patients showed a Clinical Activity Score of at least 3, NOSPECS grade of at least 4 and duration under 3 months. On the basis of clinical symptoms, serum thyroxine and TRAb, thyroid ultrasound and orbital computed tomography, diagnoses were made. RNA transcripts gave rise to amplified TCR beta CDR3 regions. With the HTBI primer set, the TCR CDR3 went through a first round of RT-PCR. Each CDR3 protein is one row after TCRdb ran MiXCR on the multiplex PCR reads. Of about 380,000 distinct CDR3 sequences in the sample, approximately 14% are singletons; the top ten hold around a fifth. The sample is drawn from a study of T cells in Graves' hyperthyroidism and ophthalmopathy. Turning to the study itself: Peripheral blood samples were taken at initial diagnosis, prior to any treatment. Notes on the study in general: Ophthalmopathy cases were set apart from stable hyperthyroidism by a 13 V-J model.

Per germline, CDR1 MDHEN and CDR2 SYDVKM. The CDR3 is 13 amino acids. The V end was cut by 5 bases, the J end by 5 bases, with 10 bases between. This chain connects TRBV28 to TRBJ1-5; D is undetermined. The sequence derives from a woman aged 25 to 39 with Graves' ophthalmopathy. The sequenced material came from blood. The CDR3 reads CASSPLNDQPQHF. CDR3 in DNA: TGTGCCAGCAGTCCGTTGAATGATCAGCCCCAGCATTTT.